This T cell receptor (beta chain) emerged from a study of blood T cell repertoires in COVID-19. J was trimmed by 4 bases and V by 11 bases; bases with no gene match: 4. Germline loops: CDR1 SGHVS, CDR2 FQNEAQ. The CDR3 totals 13 residues. Assay: immunoSEQ multiplex PCR; the TCRdb copy retains only in-frame clones and omits some. The sample contains fewer than 250,000 clones, 85% of which appear only once. Sample: peripheral blood. The receptor's source is a woman aged 60-75 years with active or convalescent COVID-19. This chain connects TRBV7-8 to TRBJ2-1; TRBD2 aligns across 11 bases. The CDR3 nucleotides read TGTGCCGGGGGACTAGCGGCATACAATGAGCAGTTCTTC. It encodes CAGGLAAYNEQFF.